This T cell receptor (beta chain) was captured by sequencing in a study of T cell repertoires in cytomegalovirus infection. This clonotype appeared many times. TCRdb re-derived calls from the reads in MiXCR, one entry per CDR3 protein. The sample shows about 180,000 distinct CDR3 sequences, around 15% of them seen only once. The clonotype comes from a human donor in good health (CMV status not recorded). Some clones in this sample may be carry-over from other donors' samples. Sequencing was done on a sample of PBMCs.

In DNA form, the CDR3 reads TGCAGTGCCAAGGAGGGGGCTGGGTACACTGAAGCTTTCTTT. Protein product: CSAKEGAGYTEAFF. This sequence joins TRBV20-1 and TRBJ1-1, with 7 bases fitting TRBD1. The CDR3 is 14 amino acids. In germline, CDR1 is DFQATT, CDR2 SNEGSKA (reference sequence). V gave up 6 bases and J gave up 3 bases; unmatched junction bases: 10.